This TCR beta chain was identified in a study of T cells in Graves' hyperthyroidism and ophthalmopathy (dated by TCRdb to about 2019). Context from the whole study: A discovery cohort of about 95 patients, about 40 with Graves' ophthalmopathy and about 58 with stable Graves' hyperthyroidism, was used to find distinguishing TCR V-J signatures. After sampling, hyperthyroidism patients received methimazole starting at 30 mg daily, and ophthalmopathy patients received high-dose intravenous methylprednisolone. An independent validation cohort of around 20 hyperthyroidism patients and 17 patients who later progressed to ophthalmopathy tested prospective prediction of ophthalmopathy. The study also compared thyroid tissue and blood T-cell repertoires from about six Graves' hyperthyroidism patients. The roughly 100 discovery patients were divided at random into training and test sets in a 7:3 ratio. The paper reports TCR Vbeta CDR3 sequencing of some 140 peripheral blood samples: under 45 ophthalmopathy, under 80 hyperthyroidism and some 17 progressor patients. Here is what the overall study found, with its caveats: In validation, the model predicted progression to ophthalmopathy a median of about 6.8 months before onset, with roughly 68% sensitivity and 72.22% specificity. A model built on a 13 V-J signature distinguished ophthalmopathy from stable hyperthyroidism, reaching about 88% sensitivity and approximately 83% specificity in cross-validation and 80%/75% in testing. Blood samples also contained most of the expanded thyroid clonotypes (frequency above 0.001), which suggests that blood repertoires may reflect thyroid immune responses. No statistical method was used to fix the sample size in advance, and group allocation was not hidden from the investigators.

Any patient with an uncontrolled infection, another autoimmune disease, pregnancy or lactation was excluded. Diagnoses were based on clinical symptoms, serum thyroxine and TRAb, thyroid ultrasound and orbital computed tomography. Trizol reagent was used to extract total RNA, and RNA quality was then checked on an Agilent 2100 Bioanalyzer. TCR beta CDR3 regions were amplified from RNA transcripts. The TCR CDR3 was subjected to a first round of RT-PCR using the HTBI primer set and the Qiagen OneStep RT-PCR kit. A second multiplex PCR round built the libraries, followed by size selection and purification. Libraries were sequenced paired-end with 100 bp reads on an Illumina HiSeq2000. The source study handled its data this way. SOAPnuke was used to process the raw data, with reads discarded if the reads contained adapters or uncalled bases, had a mean Phred below 15, or lacked an exact constant-primer or identifier match. High-quality paired reads were merged with COPE v1.2.5, and unique nucleotide sequences were defined as clonotypes. MiTCR v1.1 was used to align clonotypes to the IMGT TRBV, TRBD and TRBJ reference segments. Analysis was restricted to V-J combinations with a frequency above 0.0001, which covered roughly 99% of repertoires. The TCS score was defined as the ratio of F50 (clonal expansion) to E x V (chaos), calculated using BLOSUM62-based TCRdist between CDR3 peptides within each V-J. Welch's t-statistics and random forest reduced 500 to 650 V-J features to around 14, which were used in a naive Bayes classifier (R e1071). The Morisita-Horn index was used to measure how similar the thyroid and blood repertoires were. In TCRdb, the public reads were trimmed at Q25 with fastp and aligned with MiXCR, with productive beta chains retained. Each entry is one CDR3 protein sequence, shown with its most common DNA and genes. None of the V and J calls come from the authors' own analysis; TCRdb made them. This sample gives around 620,000 distinct CDR3 sequences in total; 35% to 55% of them show up just once. The ten largest clones add up to around 20% of the sample.

The CDR3 spans 12 residues, from the cysteine through the phenylalanine. This entry keeps only the CDR3 DNA: 36 bases, framed from base 1. Reading the germline V gene gives CDR1 WSHSY and CDR2 SAAADI. From V the trimming removes 7 bases and from J it removes 8 bases, while the gene matches leave 5 bases of the junction unaccounted for. Worth noting for this clonotype: It lacks a known antigen. No much larger clonotype is one base removed from it; base qualities were not supplied.

This receptor was obtained from an adult woman with Graves' disease, either hyperthyroidism or ophthalmopathy (not recorded which). The chain joins TRBV10-2 to TRBJ1-2, with TRBD1 matching 9 junction bases. Sequenced sample: peripheral blood or thyroid tissue (not recorded which). For the CDR3, the sequence is CASKPGQGGYTF. The DNA is TGCGCCAGCAAACCGGGACAGGGCGGCTACACCTTC.